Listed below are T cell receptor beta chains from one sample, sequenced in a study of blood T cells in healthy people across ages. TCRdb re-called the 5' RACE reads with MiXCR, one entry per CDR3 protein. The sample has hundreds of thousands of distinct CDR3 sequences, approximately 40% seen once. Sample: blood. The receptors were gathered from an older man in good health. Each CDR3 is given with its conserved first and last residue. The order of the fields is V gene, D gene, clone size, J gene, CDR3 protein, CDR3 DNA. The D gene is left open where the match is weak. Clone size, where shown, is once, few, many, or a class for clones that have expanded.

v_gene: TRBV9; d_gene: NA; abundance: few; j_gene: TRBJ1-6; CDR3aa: CASSVGGASPLHF; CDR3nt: TGTGCCAGCAGCGTAGGGGGGGCCTCACCCCTCCACTTT
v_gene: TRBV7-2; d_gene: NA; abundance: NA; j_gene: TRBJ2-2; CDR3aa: CANSSFTGELFF; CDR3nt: TGTGCCAACAGCTCGTTCACCGGGGAGCTGTTTTTT
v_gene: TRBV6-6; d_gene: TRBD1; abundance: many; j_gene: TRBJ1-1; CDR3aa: CASRTGNTEAFF; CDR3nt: TGTGCCAGCCGGACAGGGAACACTGAAGCTTTCTTT
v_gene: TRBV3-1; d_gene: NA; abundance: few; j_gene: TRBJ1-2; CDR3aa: CASSQDQAGSYGYTF; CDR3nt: TGTGCCAGCAGCCAAGATCAGGCCGGAAGCTATGGCTACACCTTC
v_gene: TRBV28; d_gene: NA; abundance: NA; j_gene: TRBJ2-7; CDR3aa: CASSRAPYEQYF; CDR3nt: TGTGCCAGCTCCCGGGCCCCCTACGAGCAGTACTTC
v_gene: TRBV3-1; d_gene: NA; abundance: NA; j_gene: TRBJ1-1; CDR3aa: CASSQPWTDEAFF; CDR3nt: TGTGCCAGCAGCCAACCTTGGACAGATGAAGCTTTCTTT
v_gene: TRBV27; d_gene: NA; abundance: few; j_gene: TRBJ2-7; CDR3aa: CASSSRGRVLPEQYF; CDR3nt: TGTGCCAGCAGTTCCCGGGGCAGGGTACTACCCGAGCAGTACTTC
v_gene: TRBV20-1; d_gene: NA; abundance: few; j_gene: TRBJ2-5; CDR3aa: CSARDGQSTQETQYF; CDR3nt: TGCAGTGCTAGAGATGGACAGAGCACCCAAGAGACCCAGTACTTC
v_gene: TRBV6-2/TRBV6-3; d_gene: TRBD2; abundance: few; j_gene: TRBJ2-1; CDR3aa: CASSSPDSGSSYNEQFF; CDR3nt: TGTGCCAGCAGTTCCCCCGACAGCGGGAGCTCCTACAATGAGCAGTTCTTC
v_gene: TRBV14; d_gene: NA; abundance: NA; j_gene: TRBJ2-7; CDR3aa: CASSQDQVYYEQYF; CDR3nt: TGTGCCAGCAGCCAAGATCAGGTGTACTACGAGCAGTACTTC
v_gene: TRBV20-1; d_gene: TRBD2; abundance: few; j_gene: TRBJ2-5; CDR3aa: CSAPRDSGGPQETQYF; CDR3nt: TGCAGTGCTCCGAGAGATAGCGGGGGCCCCCAAGAGACCCAGTACTTC
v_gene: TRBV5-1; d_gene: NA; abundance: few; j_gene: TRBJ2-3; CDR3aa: CASSTSDPTDTQYF; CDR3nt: TGCGCCAGCAGCACTTCCGATCCCACAGATACGCAGTATTTT
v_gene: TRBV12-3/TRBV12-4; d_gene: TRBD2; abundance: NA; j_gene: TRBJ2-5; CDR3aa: CASSWQAGGQETQYF; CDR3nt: TGTGCCAGCAGTTGGCAAGCGGGGGGCCAAGAGACCCAGTACTTC
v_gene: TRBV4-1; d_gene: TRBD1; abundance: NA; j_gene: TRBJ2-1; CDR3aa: CASSLPGQGIEQFF; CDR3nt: TGCGCCAGCAGCCTACCGGGACAGGGAATTGAGCAGTTCTTC
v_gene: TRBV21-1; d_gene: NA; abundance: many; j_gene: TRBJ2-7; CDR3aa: CASSTPGRLTYEQYF; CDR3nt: TGTGCCAGCAGCACCCCAGGGAGGCTCACCTACGAGCAGTACTTC
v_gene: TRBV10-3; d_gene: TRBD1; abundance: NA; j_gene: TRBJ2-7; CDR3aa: CATGTAYEQYF; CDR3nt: TGTGCCACCGGGACAGCCTACGAGCAGTACTTC
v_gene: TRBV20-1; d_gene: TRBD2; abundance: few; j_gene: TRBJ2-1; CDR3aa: CSARIGGGAPSGGYNEQFF; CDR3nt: TGCAGTGCTAGAATAGGAGGGGGCGCCCCTAGCGGGGGTTACAATGAGCAGTTCTTC
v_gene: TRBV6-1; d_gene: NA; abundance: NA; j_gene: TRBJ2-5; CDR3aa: CACSEWPGGETQYF; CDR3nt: TGTGCCTGCAGTGAATGGCCGGGCGGCGAGACCCAGTACTTC
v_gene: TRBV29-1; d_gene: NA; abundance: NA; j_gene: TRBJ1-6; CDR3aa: CSVEIRAGETNSPLHF; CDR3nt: TGCAGCGTTGAAATTCGGGCAGGGGAGACAAATTCACCCCTCCACTTT
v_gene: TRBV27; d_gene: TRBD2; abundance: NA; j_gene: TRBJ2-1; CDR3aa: CASSTGERETQFF; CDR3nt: TGTGCCAGCAGCACGGGGGAGCGGGAGACCCAGTTCTTC
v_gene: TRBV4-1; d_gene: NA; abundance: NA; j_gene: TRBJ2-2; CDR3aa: CASSQDAGAAANTGELFF; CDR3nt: TGCGCCAGCAGCCAAGATGCGGGGGCCGCCGCGAACACCGGGGAGCTGTTTTTT
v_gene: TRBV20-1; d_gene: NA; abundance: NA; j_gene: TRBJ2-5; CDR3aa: CSAMLGGGGQETQYF; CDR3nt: TGCAGTGCTATGTTGGGTGGTGGGGGGCAAGAGACCCAGTACTTC
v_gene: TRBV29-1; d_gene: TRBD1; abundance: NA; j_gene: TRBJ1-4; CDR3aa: CSVAVGQVNEKLFF; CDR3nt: TGCAGCGTGGCCGTGGGACAGGTTAATGAAAAACTGTTTTTT
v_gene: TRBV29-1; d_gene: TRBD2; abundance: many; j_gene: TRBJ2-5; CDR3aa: CSVGSHSAGGETQYF; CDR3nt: TGCAGCGTTGGATCCCACTCCGCGGGAGGAGAGACCCAGTACTTC
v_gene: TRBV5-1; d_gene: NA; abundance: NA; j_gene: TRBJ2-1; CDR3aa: CASSTRDSSYNEQFF; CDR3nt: TGCGCCAGCAGCACCCGCGACAGCTCCTACAATGAGCAGTTCTTC
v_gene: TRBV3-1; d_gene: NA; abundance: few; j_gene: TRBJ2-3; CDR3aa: CASSQERYEETDTQYF; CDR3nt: TGTGCCAGCAGCCAAGAACGCTATGAGGAGACAGATACGCAGTATTTT
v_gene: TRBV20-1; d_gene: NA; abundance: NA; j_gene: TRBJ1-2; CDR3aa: CSAYTQGKGYTF; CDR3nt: TGCAGTGCTTACACCCAGGGGAAAGGCTACACCTTC
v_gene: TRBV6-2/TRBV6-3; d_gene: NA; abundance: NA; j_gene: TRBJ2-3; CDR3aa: CASTEDPSTDTQYF; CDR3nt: TGTGCCAGCACCGAAGACCCGAGCACAGATACGCAGTATTTT
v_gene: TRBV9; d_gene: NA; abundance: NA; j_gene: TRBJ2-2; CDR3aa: CASSVQKRGGSNTGELFF; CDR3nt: TGTGCCAGCAGCGTCCAAAAGAGGGGCGGGTCTAACACCGGGGAGCTGTTTTTT
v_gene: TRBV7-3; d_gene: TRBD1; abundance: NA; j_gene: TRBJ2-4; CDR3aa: CACSLTGVGEQYF; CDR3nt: TGTGCCTGCAGCTTGACAGGGGTTGGAGAGCAGTACTTC
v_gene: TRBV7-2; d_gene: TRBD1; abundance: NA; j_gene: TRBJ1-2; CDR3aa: CASSLEVGQGVNYGYTF; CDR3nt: TGTGCCAGCAGCTTAGAAGTGGGACAGGGGGTTAACTATGGCTACACCTTC
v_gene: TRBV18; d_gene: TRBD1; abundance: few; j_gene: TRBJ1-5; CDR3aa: CASSPGGQGGQPQHF; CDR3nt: TGTGCCAGCTCACCGGGGGGACAGGGGGGCCAGCCCCAGCATTTT
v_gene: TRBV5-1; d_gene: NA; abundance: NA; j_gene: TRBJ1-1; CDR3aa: CASSLDVGVMNTEAFF; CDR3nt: TGCGCCAGCAGCTTGGATGTGGGGGTCATGAACACTGAAGCTTTCTTT
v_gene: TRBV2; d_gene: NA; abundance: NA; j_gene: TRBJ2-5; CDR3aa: CASSEEEGGQETQYF; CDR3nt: TGTGCCAGCAGTGAAGAGGAGGGGGGGCAAGAGACCCAGTACTTC
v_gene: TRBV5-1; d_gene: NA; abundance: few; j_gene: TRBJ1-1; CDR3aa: CASSGVGGGNTEAFF; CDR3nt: TGCGCCAGCAGCGGCGTGGGGGGAGGGAACACTGAAGCTTTCTTT
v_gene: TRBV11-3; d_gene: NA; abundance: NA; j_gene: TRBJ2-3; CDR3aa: CSSSLAGTDTQYF; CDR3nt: TGTTCCAGCAGCTTAGCAGGGACAGATACGCAGTATTTT